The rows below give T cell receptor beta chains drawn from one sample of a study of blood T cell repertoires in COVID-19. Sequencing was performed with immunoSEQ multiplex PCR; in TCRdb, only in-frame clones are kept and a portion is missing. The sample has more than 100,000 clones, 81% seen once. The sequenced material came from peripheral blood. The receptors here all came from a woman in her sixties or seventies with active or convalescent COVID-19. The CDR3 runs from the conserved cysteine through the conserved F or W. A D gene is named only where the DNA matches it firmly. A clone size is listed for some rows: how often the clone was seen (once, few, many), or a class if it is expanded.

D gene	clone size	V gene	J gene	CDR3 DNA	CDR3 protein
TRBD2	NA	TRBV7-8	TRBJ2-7	TGTGCCAGCAGCTTAACAGGTCTGCTCGGGAGGGCCGAAGAGCAGTACTTC	CASSLTGLLGRAEEQYF
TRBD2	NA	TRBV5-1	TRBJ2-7	TGCGCCAGCAGCCGACTTTCTAGCGGGAGGGGGGGCGAGCAGTACTTC	CASSRLSSGRGGEQYF
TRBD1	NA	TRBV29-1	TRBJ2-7	TGCAGCGTGACAGGGGGTGGAGCGGAGCAGTACTTC	CSVTGGGAEQYF
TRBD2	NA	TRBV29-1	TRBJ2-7	TGCAGCGTTGGGGGAGGGGTAGCGCCGGGCGAGCAGTACTTC	CSVGGGVAPGEQYF
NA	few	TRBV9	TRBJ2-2	TGTGCCAGCAGCGTAGCTACAGTTGGGGAGCTGTTTTTT	CASSVATVGELFF
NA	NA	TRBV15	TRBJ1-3	TGTGCCACCGCCGTTTGGGGGGCTGGAAACACCATATATTTT	CATAVWGAGNTIYF
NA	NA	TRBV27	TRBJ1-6	TGTGCCACAACCTCCGAGCGTTCACCCCTCCACTTT	CATTSERSPLHF
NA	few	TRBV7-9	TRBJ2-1	TGTGCCAGCAGCCGAGGACTGAATAGCGGAGCCTACAATGAGCAGTTCTTC	CASSRGLNSGAYNEQFF
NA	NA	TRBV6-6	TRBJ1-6	TGTGCCAGCAGCCCCGGACAGCCCCTCCACTTT	CASSPGQPLHF
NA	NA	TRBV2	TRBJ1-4	TGTGCCAGCGTCTTAGGGGCTAATGAAAAACTGTTTTTT	CASVLGANEKLFF
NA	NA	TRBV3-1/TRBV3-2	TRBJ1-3	TGTGCCAGCAGCCAAGATGTCGGGAATCGAAACACCATATATTTT	CASSQDVGNRNTIYF
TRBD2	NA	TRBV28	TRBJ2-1	TGTGCCAGCACCCGCCTGGGATTAGCGGGAGGGGAGGGTGAGCAGTTCTTC	CASTRLGLAGGEGEQFF
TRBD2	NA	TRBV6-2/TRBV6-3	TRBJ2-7	TGTGCCAGCAGTTACCCGACTAGCGGGATTGCTTATTACGAGCAGTACTTC	CASSYPTSGIAYYEQYF
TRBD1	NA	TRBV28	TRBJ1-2	TGTGCCAGCAGTTTACAAACAGGGGGCGGCTATGGCTACACCTTC	CASSLQTGGGYGYTF
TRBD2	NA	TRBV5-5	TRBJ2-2	TGTGCCAGCAGCCCTCCGGGACTAGAAGTCACCGGGGAGCTGTTTTTT	CASSPPGLEVTGELFF
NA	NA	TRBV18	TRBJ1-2	TGTGCCAGCTCCTTGGCACGGGAGGGCTTTAACTATGGCTACACCTTC	CASSLAREGFNYGYTF
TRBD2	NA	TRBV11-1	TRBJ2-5	TGTGCCAGCAGCACCAGACGGACTAGCGGACAAGAGACCCAGTACTTC	CASSTRRTSGQETQYF
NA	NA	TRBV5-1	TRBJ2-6	TGCGCCAGCAGCTTGGACTTTTCTGGGGCCAACGTCCTGACTTTC	CASSLDFSGANVLTF
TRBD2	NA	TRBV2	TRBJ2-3	TGTGCCAGCAGTGATAGTGCGGGGGGGCCTACGCAGTATTTT	CASSDSAGGPTQYF
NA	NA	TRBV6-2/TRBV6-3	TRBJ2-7	TGTGCCAGCAGTTACTCCGGCGAGCAGTACTTC	CASSYSGEQYF
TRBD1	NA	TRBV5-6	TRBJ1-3	TGTGCCAGCGGGGGGACAGGATATGGAAACACCATATATTTT	CASGGTGYGNTIYF